This is a list of T cell receptor beta chains from one sample in a study of shared clonotypes between healthy human individuals. Data came from immunoSEQ multiplex PCR; TCRdb stores just in-frame clones and leaves some out. This repertoire shows more than 2,000,000 clones, approximately 95% found once; its top ten account for about 0.37%. The sequenced sample was naive CD4+ T cells from PBMCs. The receptor source for this set is a man between 18 and 29 years old in good health. Some clones in this sample may be carry-over from other donors' samples. The CDR3 runs from the conserved cysteine through the conserved F or W. The D gene is left open where the match is weak. Size is stated for part of the rows, as once, few or many counts, or as a class when the clone is expanded.

V	D	size	J	CDR3	DNA
TRBV23-1	.	.	TRBJ1-2	CASVQPPNSGSHGYTF	TGCGCCAGCGTCCAACCTCCCAACTCAGGGTCCCATGGCTACACCTTC
TRBV5-1	TRBD2	.	TRBJ2-1	CASSPGVASGRSDEQFF	TGCGCCAGCAGCCCCGGAGTGGCTAGCGGGAGGAGTGATGAGCAGTTCTTC
TRBV27	TRBD1	.	TRBJ1-5	CASSLRQGNQPQHF	TGTGCCAGCAGTCTTCGACAGGGGAATCAGCCCCAGCATTTT
TRBV6-1	.	.	TRBJ1-5	CASSGVTGVGARLSNQPQHF	TGTGCCAGCAGTGGGGTGACGGGGGTTGGTGCCCGGTTGAGCAATCAGCCCCAGCATTTT
TRBV6-5	.	.	TRBJ2-7	CASSSPIFGFYEQYF	TGTGCCAGCAGTTCCCCGATATTTGGGTTCTACGAGCAGTACTTC
TRBV5-1	TRBD2	.	TRBJ2-7	CASSLVAGATYEQYF	TGCGCCAGCAGCTTGGTAGCGGGGGCAACCTACGAGCAGTACTTC
TRBV27	TRBD2	.	TRBJ2-7	CASTTYGASGRFSYEQYF	TGTGCCAGCACCACCTATGGGGCTAGCGGGAGGTTCTCCTACGAGCAGTACTTC
TRBV6-1	.	.	TRBJ2-3	CASCMGGATADTQYF	TGTGCCAGCTGTATGGGCGGGGCAACCGCAGATACGCAGTATTTT
TRBV2	.	.	TRBJ2-1	CASSVGINEQFF	TGTGCCAGCAGCGTCGGGATCAATGAGCAGTTCTTC
TRBV5-1	.	.	TRBJ2-1	CASSDPGRSIGNEQFF	TGCGCCAGCAGCGACCCGGGAAGATCGATAGGTAATGAGCAGTTCTTC
TRBV14	.	.	TRBJ1-2	CASSQVGRFQGYTF	TGTGCCAGCAGCCAAGTTGGCAGGTTCCAAGGCTACACCTTC
TRBV20-1	.	.	TRBJ2-1	CSAPARQFF	TGCAGTGCTCCAGCGAGGCAGTTCTTC
TRBV11-1	.	.	TRBJ2-3	CASARGNTDTQYF	TGTGCCAGCGCTAGAGGTAACACAGATACGCAGTATTTT
TRBV6-5	.	.	TRBJ2-5	CASSYAVGSETQYF	TGTGCCAGCAGTTACGCAGTAGGGTCTGAGACCCAGTACTTC
TRBV18	TRBD1	.	TRBJ2-7	CASSPRGLGQVYEQYF	TGTGCCAGCTCACCTAGGGGGCTCGGCCAGGTCTACGAGCAGTACTTC
TRBV2	.	.	TRBJ2-3	CASSEMGPSTDTQYF	TGTGCCAGCAGTGAGATGGGACCAAGCACAGATACGCAGTATTTT
TRBV7-9	.	few	TRBJ1-5	CASSPTRGNQPQHF	TGTGCCAGCAGCCCTACACGGGGCAATCAGCCCCAGCATTTT
TRBV6-1	.	once	TRBJ1-5	CASSDGVSTGVWPQHF	TGTGCCAGCAGTGATGGTGTCTCGACAGGAGTATGGCCCCAGCATTTT
TRBV29-1	TRBD1	.	TRBJ2-3	CSVSVGGADTQYF	TGCAGCGTTTCGGTAGGGGGCGCAGATACGCAGTATTTT
TRBV4-1	.	once	TRBJ2-3	CASSQDPVHTEDTQYF	TGCGCCAGCAGCCAAGATCCAGTCCACACAGAAGATACGCAGTATTTT
TRBV29-1	.	.	TRBJ1-3	CSVESGSGNTIYF	TGCAGCGTTGAATCAGGGTCTGGAAACACCATATATTTT
TRBV27	.	.	TRBJ1-2	CASSSNSLKGYGYTF	TGTGCCAGCAGTTCTAACTCCCTTAAGGGCTATGGCTACACCTTC
TRBV29-1	TRBD2	.	TRBJ2-2	CSVGGNRDTGELFF	TGCAGCGTGGGGGGGAACAGAGATACCGGGGAGCTGTTTTTT
TRBV29-1	TRBD2	.	TRBJ2-4	CSVRGLAGLKNIQYF	TGCAGCGTCCGGGGACTAGCGGGACTGAAAAACATTCAGTACTTC
TRBV29-1	.	.	TRBJ1-2	CSGFGLNYGYTF	TGCAGCGGATTCGGTCTAAACTATGGCTACACCTTC
TRBV7-6	TRBD2	.	TRBJ2-7	CASSPRTSGGIYEQYF	TGTGCCAGCAGCCCCAGGACTAGCGGGGGGATTTACGAGCAGTACTTC
TRBV11-3	TRBD2	.	TRBJ2-1	CASSLELAGVNEQFF	TGTGCCAGCAGCTTAGAACTAGCGGGAGTGAATGAGCAGTTCTTC
TRBV6-1	.	.	TRBJ2-7	CASNPTGSSYEQYF	TGTGCCAGCAACCCCACAGGGAGCTCCTACGAGCAGTACTTC
TRBV29-1	.	.	TRBJ2-3	CSVGAGGTDTQYF	TGCAGCGTTGGGGCAGGGGGCACAGATACGCAGTATTTT
TRBV18	TRBD2	.	TRBJ2-2	CASSRQREGPGELFF	TGTGCCAGCTCACGTCAGCGGGAGGGCCCAGGGGAGCTGTTTTTT
TRBV7-2	.	.	TRBJ1-2	CASRDGANYGYTF	TGTGCCAGCAGAGACGGAGCTAACTATGGCTACACCTTC
TRBV11-3	.	.	TRBJ2-7	CASSRDGDRDYEQYF	TGTGCCAGCAGCCGAGATGGAGACAGAGACTACGAGCAGTACTTC
TRBV11-1	.	.	TRBJ2-7	CASSVAQGTYEQYF	TGTGCCAGCAGCGTTGCACAGGGTACCTACGAGCAGTACTTC
TRBV5-4	TRBD2	once	TRBJ2-3	CASSPLLAGHTDTQYF	TGTGCCAGCAGCCCCTTACTAGCGGGACACACAGATACGCAGTATTTT
TRBV6-5	.	few	TRBJ1-1	CASHRGGEAFF	TGTGCCAGCCATCGAGGGGGTGAAGCTTTCTTT
TRBV7-2	TRBD1	.	TRBJ2-7	CASSLGRTGAEQYF	TGTGCCAGCAGCTTGGGGAGGACAGGGGCCGAGCAGTACTTC
TRBV5-1	.	.	TRBJ2-7	CASSFRTGGHEQYF	TGCGCCAGCAGCTTCAGGACAGGAGGGCACGAGCAGTACTTC
TRBV7-6	TRBD2	.	TRBJ2-1	CASRYKAGGASSYNEQFF	TGTGCCAGCAGATACAAAGCGGGAGGGGCAAGCTCCTACAATGAGCAGTTCTTC
TRBV10-3	TRBD2	.	TRBJ2-4	CAIRPSGTSGSQNIQYF	TGTGCCATCAGGCCCTCAGGGACTAGCGGGAGCCAAAACATTCAGTACTTC
TRBV6-5	TRBD1	.	TRBJ1-5	CASRKEGAYQPQHF	TGTGCCAGCAGAAAGGAGGGGGCTTATCAGCCCCAGCATTTT
TRBV2	.	few	TRBJ1-1	CASSAQGGVMTEAFF	TGTGCCAGCAGTGCTCAGGGTGGGGTAATGACTGAAGCTTTCTTT
TRBV5-6	.	.	TRBJ1-2	CASSPFDRDDLYGYTF	TGTGCCAGCAGCCCCTTCGACCGGGACGACCTCTATGGCTACACCTTC
TRBV4-3	TRBD1	.	TRBJ2-7	CASSYRGQGPYEQYF	TGCGCCAGCAGCTATCGGGGACAGGGTCCCTACGAGCAGTACTTC
TRBV5-1	TRBD2	.	TRBJ2-7	CASRPSGLTIYEQYF	TGCGCCAGCAGACCCTCGGGACTAACAATCTACGAGCAGTACTTC
TRBV19	.	.	TRBJ2-3	CASSIEGAAYTDTQYF	TGTGCCAGTAGTATCGAGGGCGCGGCGTACACAGATACGCAGTATTTT
TRBV9	.	.	TRBJ1-2	CASGRDPYGYTF	TGTGCCAGCGGTCGGGATCCTTATGGCTACACCTTC